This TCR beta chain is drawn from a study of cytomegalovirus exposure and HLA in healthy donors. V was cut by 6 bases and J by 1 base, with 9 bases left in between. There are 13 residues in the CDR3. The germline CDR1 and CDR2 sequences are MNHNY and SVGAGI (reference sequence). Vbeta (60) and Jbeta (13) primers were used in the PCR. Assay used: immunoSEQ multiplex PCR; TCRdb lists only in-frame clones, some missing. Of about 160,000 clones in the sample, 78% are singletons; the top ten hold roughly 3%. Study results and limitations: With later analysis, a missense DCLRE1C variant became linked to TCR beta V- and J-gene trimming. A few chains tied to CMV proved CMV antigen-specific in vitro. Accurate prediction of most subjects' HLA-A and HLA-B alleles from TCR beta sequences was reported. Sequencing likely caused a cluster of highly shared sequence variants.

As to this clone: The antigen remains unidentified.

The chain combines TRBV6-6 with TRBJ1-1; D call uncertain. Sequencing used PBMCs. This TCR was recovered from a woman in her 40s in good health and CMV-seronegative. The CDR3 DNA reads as TGTGCCAGCAGCCGATCAGGGAACACTGAAGCTTTCTTT. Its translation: CASSRSGNTEAFF.